This passage covers 28 T cell receptor beta chains from one sample sequenced in a study of T cells expressing NK-cell markers. One entry per CDR3 protein, without DNA, is what TCRdb gives after re-calling the 5' RACE reads. Here the sample table reports fewer than 550,000 distinct CDR3 sequences. Sequences were obtained from blood T cells: a sorted CD56 or NKG2C T cell subset, CD4+ or CD8+ T cells, or bulk PBMC T cells (not recorded which). Receptors were obtained from a woman in her forties or fifties in good health.

V usage is TRBV12-3 or TRBV12-4 and J usage is TRBJ2-1; the D call of TRBD1 rests on TCRdb alone, since no DNA is present to check it. This CDR3 comprises 11 residues. The CDR3 reads CASREGTQQFF.

The CDR3 spells CASSLALAGEVDTQYF. The V call is TRBV7-6, the J call TRBJ2-3; the D call from TCRdb, TRBD2, cannot be confirmed without DNA. There are 16 residues in the CDR3. CDR1 is SGHVS, CDR2 FNYEAQ, per germline.

V usage is TRBV5-1 and J usage is TRBJ2-1. The V gene's germline CDR1 is SGHRS and CDR2 YFSETQ. The CDR3 consists of 16 residues. The CDR3 region is CASSLALQSSYNEQFF.

The chain joins TRBV11-2 to TRBJ2-3; as DNA is missing, the TRBD2 call by TCRdb cannot be tested. Germline CDR1 reads SGHAT; CDR2 reads FQNNGV. The CDR3 spans 18 residues. The CDR3 reads CASSPTSGSWGRTDTQYF.

The V gene is TRBV18, the J gene TRBJ2-1; TCRdb selects TRBD2, and the lack of DNA leaves this call unchecked. This CDR3 is built from 12 residues. Germline V gives CDR1 KGHSH, CDR2 LQKENI. CDR3 protein: CASSPFEGEQFF.

The chain recombines TRBV25-1 with TRBJ1-6; the D gene TCRdb calls, TRBD1, cannot be checked with no DNA. CDR1 and CDR2 from the germline V gene are MGHDK and SYGVNS. The CDR3 loop spans 12 amino acids. The CDR3 loop reads CASSEGVSPLHF.

The V gene is TRBV14, the J gene TRBJ2-1; TCRdb names TRBD2, which stays unverified in the absence of DNA. This CDR3 contains 16 residues. CDR1 and CDR2 from the germline V gene are SGHDN and FVKESK. CDR3 protein: CASSQERDFRGNEQFF. Together with reference TRBV14 and TRBJ2-1, the CDR3 gives the full variable domain: EAGVTQFPSHSVIEKGQTVTLRCDPISGHDNLYWYRRVMGKEIKFLLHFVKESKQDESGMPNNRFLAERTGGTYSTLKVQPAELEDSGVYFCASSQERDFRGNEQFFGPGTRLTVL.

This chain connects TRBV27 to TRBJ2-3; without DNA, the TCRdb call of TRBD2 cannot be checked. The CDR3 contains 15 residues. Germline V gene sequence: CDR1 MNHEY, CDR2 SMNVEV (reference sequence). CDR3 protein: CASRGASGRTDTQYF.

This chain joins TRBV5-1 and TRBJ2-5; the TCRdb D gene call, TRBD1, has no DNA to confirm it. Germline CDR1 and CDR2: SGHRS and YFSETQ. This CDR3 is 18 amino acids long. CDR3 protein: CASSLSGQGASLQETQYF.

V and J are TRBV29-1 and TRBJ2-5. Germline CDR1 reads SQVTM; CDR2 reads ANQGSEA. The length of the CDR3 is 14 residues. The CDR3 protein is CSAGRPQKGETQYF.

The chain is built from TRBV6-1 and TRBJ1-1. Germline V gene data show CDR1 as MNHNS and CDR2 as SASEGT. The CDR3 is made up of 14 amino acids. This CDR3 is CASTSLRSNTEAFF.

V and J are TRBV7-2 and TRBJ2-1; TCRdb's D call, TRBD1, is unchecked because there is no DNA. Germline CDR1 reads SGHTA; CDR2 reads FQGNSA. This CDR3 is built from 15 residues. CDR3 residues: CASSWGGIGGNEQFF.

Here the CDR3 reads CASSLMRSTDTQYF. V is TRBV11-2 and J is TRBJ2-3. Germline V CDR1 and CDR2: SGHAT, FQNNGV. The CDR3 is 14 amino acids. Full variable domain (rest looked up from reference TRBV11-2 and TRBJ2-3): EAGVAQSPRYKIIEKRQSVAFWCNPISGHATLYWYQQILGQGPKLLIQFQNNGVVDDSQLPKDRFSAERLKGVDSTLKIQPAKLEDSAVYLCASSLMRSTDTQYFGPGTRLTVL.

This chain connects TRBV19 to TRBJ2-2; TCRdb outputs TRBD2, but without DNA this stays unchecked. Germline V gives CDR1 LNHDA, CDR2 SQIVND (reference sequence). The CDR3 length is 15 residues. The CDR3 protein is CASNLLAGETGELFF.

The chain is built from TRBV12-3 or TRBV12-4 and TRBJ2-1; there is no DNA to check the TCRdb D call of TRBD1. The CDR3 totals 16 residues. CDR3 region: CASSPSGGQGRNEQFF.

The CDR3 is CSAQTGWETQYF. The J gene is TRBJ2-5, the V gene TRBV20-1. The CDR3 covers 12 residues. Per the germline V gene, CDR1 is DFQATT and CDR2 is SNEGSKA (reference sequence).

V and J are TRBV5-1 and TRBJ2-1; TCRdb's D gene call, TRBD2, goes unchecked for lack of DNA. CDR1 is SGHRS and CDR2 is YFSETQ in the germline V gene. The CDR3 contains 13 residues. The CDR3: CASSEGLANEQFF.

This chain uses TRBV12-3 or TRBV12-4 with TRBJ2-7. The CDR3 totals 14 residues. CDR3 loop: CASSLSTLDYEQYF.

The J gene is TRBJ2-1, the V gene TRBV7-2; TCRdb picks TRBD2, but there is no DNA to check that call. The CDR3 contains 15 residues. Germline loops: CDR1 SGHTA, CDR2 FQGNSA. The CDR3 loop is CASSSLGLARDEQFF.

The CDR3 protein is CASNIMGYRSSYNEQFF. The chain employs TRBV12-3 or TRBV12-4 and TRBJ2-1. The CDR3 consists of 17 residues.

This rearrangement joins TRBV24-1 to TRBJ2-6; TCRdb's D call, TRBD1, is unchecked because there is no DNA. This CDR3 is 18 amino acids long. Germline assignment: CDR1 KGHDR and CDR2 SFDVKD. CDR3 protein: CATSGPGKSLSGANVLTF.

The chain couples TRBV5-1 to TRBJ2-1; TCRdb names TRBD2, which stays unverified in the absence of DNA. Looked up from germline, CDR1 is SGHRS and CDR2 is YFSETQ. This CDR3 has 18 amino acids. CDR3 in amino acids: CASSYGLAGGFSYNEQFF.

The chain recombines TRBV20-1 with TRBJ1-1; absent DNA, TCRdb's TRBD1 call cannot be checked. This CDR3 region has 15 residues. Looked up from germline, CDR1 is DFQATT and CDR2 is SNEGSKA (reference sequence). The CDR3 reads CSANPRLGRGTEAFF.

The chain joins TRBV28 to TRBJ1-5. This CDR3 has 12 residues. Germline CDR1 and CDR2: MDHEN and SYDVKM. CDR3 loop: CASSRSWQPQHF.

The chain is built from TRBV11-2 and TRBJ1-2. CDR3 length: 14 residues. Germline-derived CDR1 and CDR2 are SGHAT and FQNNGV. The CDR3 protein is CASSPGGTPFGYTF.

The CDR3 protein is CASSQQQGRNTEAFF. V gene TRBV3-1 combines with J gene TRBJ1-1; the D call of TRBD1 rests on TCRdb alone, since no DNA is present to check it. Germline CDR1 is LGHDT and CDR2 is YNNKEL (reference sequence). The CDR3 loop spans 15 amino acids.

V gene TRBV7-9 combines with J gene TRBJ1-6; TCRdb names TRBD1, which stays unverified in the absence of DNA. The CDR3 contains 16 residues. Germline-derived CDR1 and CDR2 are SEHNR and FQNEAQ (reference sequence). The CDR3 loop reads CASSPPSGFYNSPLHF.

The chain combines TRBV12-3 or TRBV12-4 with TRBJ1-2. The CDR3 has 13 amino acids. CDR3 amino acids: CASSLSGSYGYTF.